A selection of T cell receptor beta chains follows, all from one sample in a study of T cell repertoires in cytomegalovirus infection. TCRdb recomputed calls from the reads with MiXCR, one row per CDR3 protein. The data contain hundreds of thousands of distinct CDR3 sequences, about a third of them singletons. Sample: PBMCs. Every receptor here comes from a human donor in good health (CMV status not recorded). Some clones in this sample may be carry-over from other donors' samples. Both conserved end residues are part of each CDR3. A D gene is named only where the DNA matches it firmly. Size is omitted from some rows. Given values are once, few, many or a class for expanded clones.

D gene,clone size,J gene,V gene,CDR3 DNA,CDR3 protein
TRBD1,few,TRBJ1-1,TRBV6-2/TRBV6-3,TGTGCCAGCAGTTACTCGGCTTCCAGGGGGATGAACACTGAAGCTTTCTTT,CASSYSASRGMNTEAFF
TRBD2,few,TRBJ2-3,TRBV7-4,TGTGCCAGCAGCCATATTAGCGGGGGCCTCTCAGATACGCAGTATTTT,CASSHISGGLSDTQYF
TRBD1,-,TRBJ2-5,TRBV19,TGTGCCAGTAAAGGCAGGGGGCCGGGAGAGACCCAGTACTTC,CASKGRGPGETQYF
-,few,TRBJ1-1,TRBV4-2,TGTGCCAGCAGCCAAGAAGTACACAGTATGAACACTGAAGCTTTCTTT,CASSQEVHSMNTEAFF
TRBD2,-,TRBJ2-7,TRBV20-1,TGCAGTGCTAGAGAGGGGGGAGCGGGAGGGCCCCACGAGCAGTACTTC,CSAREGGAGGPHEQYF
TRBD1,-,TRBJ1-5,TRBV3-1,TGTGCCAGCAGCCAAGGGACAGGGGTCTATCAGCCCCAGCATTTT,CASSQGTGVYQPQHF
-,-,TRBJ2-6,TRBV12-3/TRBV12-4,TGTGCCAGCAGTGACCACAGCGCCTCTGGGGCCAACGTCCTGACTTTC,CASSDHSASGANVLTF
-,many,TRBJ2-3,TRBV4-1,TGCGCCAGCAGCCAAGGATTCGGACAAATTGTTGGAGATACGCAGTATTTT,CASSQGFGQIVGDTQYF
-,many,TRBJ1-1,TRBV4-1,TGCGCCAGCAGCCAAGATTTTTGGCGCGGAGCTTTCTTT,CASSQDFWRGAFF
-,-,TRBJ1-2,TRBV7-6,TGTGCCAGCAGCGGGGGACTGCTAAACTATGGCTACACCTTC,CASSGGLLNYGYTF
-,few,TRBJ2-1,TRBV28,TGTGCCAGCAGTTCCCCCGGCCTAAGACGGGACAATGAGCAGTTCTTC,CASSSPGLRRDNEQFF
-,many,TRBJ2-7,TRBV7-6,TGTGCCAGCAGCTCAAGGCCTGACGGGACGGGCTCCTACGAGCAGTACTTC,CASSSRPDGTGSYEQYF
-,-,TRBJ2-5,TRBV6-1,TGTGCCGGCCGGGGGACTGAGACCCAGTACTTC,CAGRGTETQYF
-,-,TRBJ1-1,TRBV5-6,TGTGCCAGGACGACACCTCTGAACACTGAAGCTTTCTTT,CARTTPLNTEAFF
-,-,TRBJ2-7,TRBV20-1,TGCAGCGCTTCCTGGGTCCTTGGGAACTCCTACGAGCAGTACTTC,CSASWVLGNSYEQYF
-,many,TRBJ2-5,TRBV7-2,TGTGCCAGCAGCTTAGACCCCGGGAATTTAGAGACCCAGTACTTC,CASSLDPGNLETQYF
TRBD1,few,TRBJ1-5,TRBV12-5,TGTGCTAGTGGCTCGGACAGGGTGTGGGACAATCAGCCCCAGCATTTT,CASGSDRVWDNQPQHF
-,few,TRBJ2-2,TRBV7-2,TGTGCCAGCAGCTTGGTCGGGGAGCTGTTTTTT,CASSLVGELFF
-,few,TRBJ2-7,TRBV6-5,TGTGCCAGCAGTTACCAAAGGCAGGGTGCCTACGAGCAGTACTTC,CASSYQRQGAYEQYF
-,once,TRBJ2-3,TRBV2,TGTGCCAGCAGTGAAGCAGTAGCGGGCACAGATACGCAGTATTTT,CASSEAVAGTDTQYF
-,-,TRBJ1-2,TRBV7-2,TGTACCAGCAGCTTTTACAACTATGGCTACACCTTC,CTSSFYNYGYTF
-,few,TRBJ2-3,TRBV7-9,TGTGCCAGCAGTTTAGGGGACAGCACAGATACGCAGTATTTT,CASSLGDSTDTQYF
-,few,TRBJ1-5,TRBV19,TGTGCCAGTAGGTTCCAGGGTAGGGGCAATCAGCCCCAGCATTTT,CASRFQGRGNQPQHF
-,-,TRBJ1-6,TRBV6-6,TGTGCCAGTGGAGCAGGGCGAGCTTCACCCCTCCACTTT,CASGAGRASPLHF
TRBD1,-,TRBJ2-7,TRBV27,TGTGCCAGCAGTTTATCCCGGACAGGGGGCCCAGCGGGGTACGAGCAGTACTTC,CASSLSRTGGPAGYEQYF
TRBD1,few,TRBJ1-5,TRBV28,TGTGCCAGCACCGTGGTGGGACAGGGGGTTTATAGCAATCAGCCCCAGCATTTT,CASTVVGQGVYSNQPQHF
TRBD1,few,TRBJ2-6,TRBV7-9,TGTGCCAGCAGCTTCGACAGGGTTCTCTCTGGGGCCAACGTCCTGACTTTC,CASSFDRVLSGANVLTF
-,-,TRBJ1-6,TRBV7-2,TGTGCCAGCAGCTTAGTGAATTCACCCCTCCCCTTT,CASSLVNSPLPF
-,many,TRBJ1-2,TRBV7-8,TGTGCCAGCAGCGTAGGTGGACGGACTAACTATGGCTACACCTTC,CASSVGGRTNYGYTF
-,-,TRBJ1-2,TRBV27,TGTGCCAGCAGTTTAGGGGCGCCAGGGGACTATGGCTACACCTTC,CASSLGAPGDYGYTF
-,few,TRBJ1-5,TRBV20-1,TGCAGTGCTAGTAACCAGTCCCTTCAGCCCCAGCATTTT,CSASNQSLQPQHF
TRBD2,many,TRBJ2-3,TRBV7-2,TGTGCCAGCAGCTTATACCCGGGACTAGCGGGAGGCACAGATACGCAGTATTTT,CASSLYPGLAGGTDTQYF
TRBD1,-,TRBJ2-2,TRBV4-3,TGCGCCAGCAGCCTTTGGGACAGAAACACCGGGGAGCTGTTTTTT,CASSLWDRNTGELFF
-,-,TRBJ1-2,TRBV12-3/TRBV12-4,TGTGCCAGCAGTTTTCTTGTGGGTTATGGCTACACCTTC,CASSFLVGYGYTF
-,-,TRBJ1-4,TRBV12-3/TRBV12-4,TGTGCCAGCAGTCTCCCAGAGGGCAGGACCAATGAAAAACTGTTTTTT,CASSLPEGRTNEKLFF
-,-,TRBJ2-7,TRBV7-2,TGTGCCAGCAGCGCCCGGGACGGAGGCTACGAGCAGTACTTC,CASSARDGGYEQYF
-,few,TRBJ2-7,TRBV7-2,TGTGCCAGCAGCCCTCCCATTGGGTACGAGCAGTACTTC,CASSPPIGYEQYF
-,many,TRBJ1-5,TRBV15,TGTGCCACCACCGAGGGGGTGATCAATCAGCCCCAGCATTTT,CATTEGVINQPQHF
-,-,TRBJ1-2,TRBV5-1,TGCGCCAGCAGCCCGGATCCCGCGGGGGTTAACTATGGTTACACCTTC,CASSPDPAGVNYGYTF
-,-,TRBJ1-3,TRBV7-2,TGTGCCAGCAGCCCCCTAGCGGGAGTCTCTGGAAACACCATATATTTT,CASSPLAGVSGNTIYF
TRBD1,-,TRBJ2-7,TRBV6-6,TGTGCCAGCATCCCCCTGGGGGGACAGGGGACATACGAGCAGTACTTC,CASIPLGGQGTYEQYF
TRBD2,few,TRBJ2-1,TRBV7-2,TGTGCCAGCAGCTTATACTTCGGGACTAGCGGGAGATCTGGTGAGCAGTTCTTC,CASSLYFGTSGRSGEQFF
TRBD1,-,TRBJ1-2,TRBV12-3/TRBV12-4,TGTGCCAGCAGTTTCCCGGGACAGGGGATCTATGGCTACACCTTC,CASSFPGQGIYGYTF
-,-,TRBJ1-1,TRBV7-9,TGTGCCAGCAGTTCCCAACAGACAGGGAACACTGAAGCTTTCTTT,CASSSQQTGNTEAFF
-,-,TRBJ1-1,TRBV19,TGTGCCAGTAGTTTCCGGGGATGGGACACTGAAGCTTTCTTT,CASSFRGWDTEAFF
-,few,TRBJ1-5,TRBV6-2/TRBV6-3,TGTGCCAGCAGTTTGGCACCCCGACCCGATCAGCCCCAGCATTTT,CASSLAPRPDQPQHF
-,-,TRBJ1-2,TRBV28,TGTGCCAGCAGTTCGGGGGGGCACCGGGGCTACACCTTC,CASSSGGHRGYTF
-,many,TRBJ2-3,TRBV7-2,TGTGCCAGCAGCTTAATCCGAGATACGCAGTATTTT,CASSLIRDTQYF
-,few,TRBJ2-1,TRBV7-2,TGTGCCAGCAGCTTAGTTGTGTCAGCTATCCACAATGAGCAGTTCTTC,CASSLVVSAIHNEQFF
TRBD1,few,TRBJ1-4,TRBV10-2,TGCGCCAGCAGTGACCCCAAACGACAGGGAACTAATGAAAAACTGTTTTTT,CASSDPKRQGTNEKLFF
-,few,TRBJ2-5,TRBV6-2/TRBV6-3,TGTGCCAGTCGACGGAGGGTGATCATTGAGACCCAGTACTTC,CASRRRVIIETQYF
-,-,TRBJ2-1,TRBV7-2,TGTGCCAGCAGCTTAGCGGTGGGGCCACAGTTCTTC,CASSLAVGPQFF
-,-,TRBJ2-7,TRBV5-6,TGTGCCAGCAGCTTTAAAGACGAGCAGTACTTC,CASSFKDEQYF
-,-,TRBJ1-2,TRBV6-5,TGTGCCAGCAGAGTGGGAGTTAACAACTATGGCTACACCTTC,CASRVGVNNYGYTF
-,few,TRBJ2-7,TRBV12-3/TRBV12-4,TGTGCCAGCAGTTCCCCCCGGGCCTTTACCAGATACGAGCAGTACTTC,CASSSPRAFTRYEQYF
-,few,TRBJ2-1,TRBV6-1,TGTGCCAGCAGCCCGGGACTCCAACACCCAAGTGGGTCCTACAATGAGCAGTTCTTC,CASSPGLQHPSGSYNEQFF
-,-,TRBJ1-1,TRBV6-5,TGTGCCAGCAGTCTCCTTGGGGATTGGAACACTGAAGCTTTCTTT,CASSLLGDWNTEAFF
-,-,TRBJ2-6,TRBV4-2,TGTGCCAGCAGCCAAGAAGGGGCTATCTCTGGGGCCAACGTCCTGACTTTC,CASSQEGAISGANVLTF